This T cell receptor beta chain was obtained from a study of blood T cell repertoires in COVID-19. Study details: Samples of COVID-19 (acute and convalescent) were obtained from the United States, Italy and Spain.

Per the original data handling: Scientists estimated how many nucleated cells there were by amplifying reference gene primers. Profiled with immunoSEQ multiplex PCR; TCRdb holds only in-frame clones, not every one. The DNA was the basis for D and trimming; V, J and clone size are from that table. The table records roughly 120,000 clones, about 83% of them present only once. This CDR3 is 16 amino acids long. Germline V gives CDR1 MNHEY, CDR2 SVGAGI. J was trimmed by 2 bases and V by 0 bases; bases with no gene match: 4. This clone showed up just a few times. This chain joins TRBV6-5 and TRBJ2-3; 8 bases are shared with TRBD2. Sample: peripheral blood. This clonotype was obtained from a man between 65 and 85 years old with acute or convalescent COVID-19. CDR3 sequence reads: CASSYSSGEYTDTQYF. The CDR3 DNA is TGTGCCAGCAGTTACTCTAGCGGGGAGTACACAGATACGCAGTATTTT.